This record looks at one T cell receptor (beta chain) sequence and its context. Antigen unknown. This sample was taken from a study of identical twins. Points from the study as a whole: Modelling underestimated the level of out-of-frame TCR alpha sharing observed in monozygotic twins. Out-of-frame alpha sequences common to twins exhibited a surplus of low generation probability.

Template switching created a universal primer site, and the cDNA included unique molecular identifiers. In TCRdb, the 5' RACE reads were re-called with MiXCR into one record per CDR3 protein. The repertoire holds around 650,000 distinct CDR3 sequences, with 7% to 7.5% as singletons. In addition, the sample was reused for a study of yellow fever vaccine responses in identical twins.

This sequence originates from a woman in her late teens or twenties in good health. What was sequenced was PBMCs.

The CDR3 spells CAISGPTGDTNTGELFF. DNA of the CDR3: TGTGCCATCAGTGGGCCCACAGGGGACACGAACACCGGGGAGCTGTTTTTT. The chain couples TRBV10-3 to TRBJ2-2, with 7 bases matching TRBD1. V was clipped by 4 bases and J by 0 bases; unmatched bases: 8. The CDR3 runs to 17 residues. Germline CDR1 and CDR2: ENHRY and SYGVKD.